These 21 T cell receptor beta chains share one sample of origin, sequenced in a study of beta chain features in type 1 diabetes. The sequenced template was cDNA made from the entire isolated RNA. TCRdb keeps only in-frame clones here, not all; method: immunoSEQ multiplex PCR. There are around 430,000 clones in the sample; about 29% occur only once, and roughly 0.06% lies in the top ten. The sequenced material came from naive CD4+ T cells from blood. The origin of the receptors is a man aged 18 to 35 in good health.

The chain has TRBV30 and TRBJ2-1; perhaps TRBD2 as D (6 bases). V was shortened by 4 bases and J by 13 bases, with 20 bases between the two germline ends. Per the germline V gene, CDR1 is GTSNPN and CDR2 is SVGIG (reference sequence). The CDR3 covers 13 residues. CDR3 sequence reads: CAWTALTGLPQFF. CDR3 bases: TGTGCCTGGACAGCCTTAACGGGACTCCCCCAGTTCTTC.

The chain has TRBV15 and TRBJ1-2, with D possibly TRBD1 on 5 matching bases. CDR3 length: 16 amino acids. Germline V lookup: CDR1 LNHNV, CDR2 YYDKDF (reference sequence). V was shortened by 0 bases and J by 4 bases, with 15 bases between the two germline ends. The CDR3 DNA sequence: TGTGCCACCAGCAGAGATTCTGCGCAGGGAAGCTATGGCTACACCTTC. Translating gives CATSRDSAQGSYGYTF.

The chain employs TRBV11-2 and TRBJ2-1; 8 nucleotides line up with TRBD2. CDR1 is SGHAT, CDR2 FQNNGV, per germline. The CDR3 has 15 amino acids. The trim removed 2 bases at V and 8 bases at J, leaving 8 bases unmatched. The CDR3 DNA sequence: TGTGCCAGCAGCTTACGAGCGGGAGTTCGGGATGAGCAGTTCTTC. Translating it yields CASSLRAGVRDEQFF. Combining the CDR3 with reference TRBV11-2 and TRBJ2-1 gives the whole variable domain EAGVAQSPRYKIIEKRQSVAFWCNPISGHATLYWYQQILGQGPKLLIQFQNNGVVDDSQLPKDRFSAERLKGVDSTLKIQPAKLEDSAVYLCASSLRAGVRDEQFFGPGTRLTVL.

V gene TRBV7-9 combines with J gene TRBJ2-3, with 9 bases aligning to TRBD2. The CDR3 covers 16 residues. Germline V gene lookup returns CDR1 SEHNR and CDR2 FQNEAQ (reference sequence). The V segment lost 8 bases and the J segment 4 bases; nucleotides outside the gene matches: 13. CDR3 protein: CASALGNAGGPDTQYF. In DNA, the CDR3 is TGTGCCAGCGCACTTGGGAACGCGGGAGGGCCAGATACGCAGTATTTT.

This clone was seen a few times. This chain uses TRBV7-2 with TRBJ2-7; 10 bases line up with TRBD2. J gave up 5 bases and V 7 bases, and 2 bases lay outside the gene matches. This CDR3 region has 12 residues. The germline gives CDR1 SGHTA, CDR2 FQGNSA. CDR3 region: CASTSGSHEQYF. The CDR3 DNA reads as TGTGCCAGCACTAGCGGGAGCCACGAGCAGTACTTC.

V usage is TRBV5-1 and J usage is TRBJ2-3; D is possibly TRBD2 (7 bases). Germline V lookup: CDR1 SGHRS, CDR2 YFSETQ. With 7 bases removed from V and 5 bases from J, the gap between germline ends came to 14 bases. The CDR3 is made up of 13 amino acids. The CDR3 loop reads CASDGGLGDTQYF. The CDR3, as DNA: TGCGCCAGCGACGGGGGGCTTGGAGATACGCAGTATTTT.

The chain employs TRBV9 and TRBJ2-5, with TRBD1 identical over 8 bases. Germline V CDR1 and CDR2: SGDLS, YYNGEE. The V gene end was trimmed by 3 bases and the J gene end by 2 bases; junction bases not matched to a gene: 6. The CDR3 is made up of 15 amino acids. CDR3 DNA: TGTGCCAGCAGCGGGGCCGGGACAGGTCAAGAGACCCAGTACTTC. This encodes CASSGAGTGQETQYF.

The chain has TRBV6-1 and TRBJ2-5; D remains ambiguous. Trimming removed 2 bases at V and 2 bases at J, with 12 bases between. In germline, CDR1 is MNHNS, CDR2 SASEGT. The CDR3 totals 15 residues. This chain's CDR3 is CASSEPGRQQETQYF. The CDR3 coding sequence is TGTGCCAGCAGTGAACCTGGTCGTCAGCAAGAGACCCAGTACTTC.

This rearrangement joins TRBV30 to TRBJ2-1; 7 bases fit TRBD2. CDR1 is GTSNPN and CDR2 is SVGIG in the germline V gene (reference sequence). V lost 3 bases and J lost 1; bases outside the gene matches: 6. CDR3 length: 15 amino acids. In DNA, the CDR3 is TGTGCCTGGAGACTTGGACTAGGGTCCTACAATGAGCAGTTCTTC. Residues: CAWRLGLGSYNEQFF.

The rearrangement uses TRBV30 and TRBJ1-5; 12 positions agree with TRBD1. The germline V gene has CDR1 GTSNPN and CDR2 SVGIG (reference sequence). CDR3 length: 16 amino acids. Trimming took 2 bases from V and 6 from J; bases not matched to a gene: 8. The CDR3 DNA reads as TGTGCCTGGAGTATCTCCGGGACAGGGGGCTTTCAGCCCCAGCATTTT. It specifies CAWSISGTGGFQPQHF. Variable domain in full (rest from reference TRBV30 and TRBJ1-5): SQTIHQWPATLVQPVGSPLSLECTVEGTSNPNLYWYRQAAGRGLQLLFYSVGIGQISSEVPQNLSASRPQDRQFILSSKKLLLSDSGFYLCAWSISGTGGFQPQHFGDGTRLSIL.

This clone has only a few counts. The rearrangement uses TRBV7-9 and TRBJ2-1, with D tentatively TRBD2 (6 bases). The germline V gene encodes CDR1 SEHNR and CDR2 FQNEAQ (reference sequence). CDR3 length: 15 residues. Trimming cost V 5 bases and J 0 bases, with 11 bases left between them. CDR3 bases: TGTGCCAGCAGCCCCTACGGGAGCTCCTACAATGAGCAGTTCTTC. Translation gives CASSPYGSSYNEQFF.

The V gene is TRBV2, the J gene TRBJ2-3, with a tentative D call TRBD1 (6 bases). From germline, CDR1 is SNHLY and CDR2 FYNNEI. V lost 5 bases and J 2 bases, leaving 11 bases between the germline ends. The CDR3 has 14 residues. The CDR3 sequence is CASSQQGFTDTQYF. The CDR3 DNA follows: TGTGCCAGCAGTCAACAGGGTTTCACAGATACGCAGTATTTT.

This clone was counted between two and nine times. The V and J genes are TRBV6-1 and TRBJ1-5; D uncertain. Trimming removed 3 bases from V and 3 bases from J, with 12 bases in between. The CDR3 covers 15 residues. Germline V CDR1 and CDR2: MNHNS, SASEGT. CDR3 protein: CASSDSGGINQPQHF. CDR3 sequence (DNA): TGTGCCAGCAGTGATTCCGGCGGAATCAATCAGCCCCAGCATTTT.

This clone was counted between two and nine times. The chain joins TRBV18 to TRBJ1-4, with D perhaps TRBD1 (5 bases). V was pared by 2 bases and J by 6 bases, with 10 bases between. The germline CDR1 and CDR2 sequences are KGHSH and LQKENI. The CDR3 runs 14 residues. CDR3 region: CASSPGAVDEKLFF. In nucleotides, the CDR3 is TGTGCCAGCTCACCAGGGGCGGTGGATGAAAAACTGTTTTTT.

A note on this clone: In the same sample, other DNA sequences code for this CDR3. The chain uses TRBV30 and TRBJ1-1; the D gene is possibly TRBD1 (6 bases). The CDR3 length is 16 residues. In germline, CDR1 is GTSNPN, CDR2 SVGIG (reference sequence). V dropped 0 bases and J dropped 6 bases, with 20 bases sitting between them. The CDR3: CAWSVLSWTANPEAFF. The CDR3 region has the DNA TGTGCCTGGAGTGTACTGAGCTGGACAGCCAACCCTGAAGCTTTCTTT.

V is TRBV5-4 and J is TRBJ2-3; 9 nucleotides agree with TRBD2. Trimming cost V 0 bases and J 3 bases; bases outside gene matches: 5. The CDR3 runs to 16 residues. Germline values: CDR1 SGHNT, CDR2 YYREEE (reference sequence). The CDR3 loop is CASSLGLAGMTDTQYF. CDR3 nucleotide sequence: TGTGCCAGCAGCTTGGGTCTAGCGGGAATGACAGATACGCAGTATTTT.

The table lists this clone with a few counts. The V and J genes are TRBV13 and TRBJ1-1; D call uncertain. Germline CDR1 and CDR2: PRHDT and FYEKMQ (reference sequence). V lost 1 base to trimming and J lost 6 bases, with 9 bases between them. This CDR3 is built from 13 residues. The CDR3 reads CASSLVGSAEAFF. The CDR3 nucleotides read TGTGCCAGCAGCTTAGTAGGGTCTGCTGAAGCTTTCTTT. Complete variable domain (other parts from reference TRBV13 and TRBJ1-1): AAGVIQSPRHLIKEKRETATLKCYPIPRHDTVYWYQQGPGQDPQFLISFYEKMQSDKGSIPDRFSAQQFSDYHSELNMSSLELGDSALYFCASSLVGSAEAFFGQGTRLTVV.

This clone was counted only a few times. CDR3 coding DNA: TGTGCCAGCAGCCTCCAAGGGACAGCTAGCACAGATACGCAGTATTTT. Translating gives CASSLQGTASTDTQYF. The chain has TRBV11-1 and TRBJ2-3; 7 nucleotides agree with TRBD1. The J segment lost 0 bases and the V segment lost 5 bases, leaving 8 bases of the junction unmatched. The V gene's germline CDR1 is SGHAT and CDR2 FQDESV (reference sequence). The CDR3 totals 16 residues.

The genes are TRBV27 and TRBJ1-5; D not resolved. The CDR3 runs to 14 residues. V was cut by 5 bases and J by 9 bases, with 17 bases left in between. Germline CDR1 is MNHEY and CDR2 is SMNVEV (reference sequence). Written as DNA, the CDR3 is TGTGCCAGCAGTCCCCTCGGAGGATCGGGGCCCCAGCATTTT. Its protein product is CASSPLGGSGPQHF.

J is TRBJ2-3 and V is TRBV7-9; possibly TRBD2 for D (5 bases). The V gene's germline CDR1 is SEHNR and CDR2 FQNEAQ (reference sequence). The CDR3 length is 16 residues. Between the trimmed V and J ends, which lost 5 bases and 4 bases, there was a span of 19 bases. CDR3 coding DNA: TGTGCCAGCAGCCCCGGGGTGGCGGATGGCGCAGATACGCAGTATTTT. Translation gives CASSPGVADGADTQYF. Looking up the rest from reference TRBV7-9 and TRBJ2-3 gives the full variable domain: DTGVSQNPRHKITKRGQNVTFRCDPISEHNRLYWYRQTLGQGPEFLTYFQNEAQLEKSRLLSDRFSAERPKGSFSTLEIQRTEQGDSAMYLCASSPGVADGADTQYFGPGTRLTVL.

The chain uses TRBV30 and TRBJ2-2; 8 bases align to TRBD1. The CDR3 extends over 14 amino acids. Looked up from germline, CDR1 is GTSNPN and CDR2 is SVGIG (reference sequence). The junction had 5 bases not matched to a gene; V was cut back by 3 bases and J by 5 bases. The CDR3 DNA follows: TGTGCCTGGAGAAGGACAGGGAGGACCGGGGAGCTGTTTTTT. Its translation is CAWRRTGRTGELFF.